These 20 T cell receptor beta chains were sequenced from one sample in a study of regulatory dendritic cells for organ transplantation. No antigens are known for them. The assay was immunoSEQ multiplex PCR, and TCRdb's table has in-frame clones only and misses some. This repertoire shows over 8,500 clones, 65% to 85% found once; its top ten account for 2% to 3%. CFSE-labeled sorted T cells met regulatory or mature dendritic cells for less than 6 days. The sequenced sample consisted of memory CD4+ T cells from blood cultured with regulatory dendritic cells. Stated subset: CD45RO+ memory T cells. The receptors here all came from a human donor in good health.

Relative to its sample, this clone is medium-sized. This chain links TRBV7-9 with TRBJ2-7; TRBD1 aligns across 7 bases. The germline V gene encodes CDR1 SEHNR and CDR2 FQNEAQ (reference sequence). The V gene end was trimmed by 5 bases and the J gene end by 3 bases; junction bases not matched to a gene: 10. CDR3 length: 15 residues. This CDR3 reads CASSPSRGLVYEQYF. Here the CDR3 DNA reads TGTGCCAGCAGCCCTTCCAGGGGGTTGGTCTACGAGCAGTACTTC.

This chain uses TRBV29-1 with TRBJ2-1; 11 positions match TRBD1. Germline assignment: CDR1 SQVTM and CDR2 ANQGSEA. V lost 4 bases and J lost 10; bases outside the gene matches: 15. The CDR3 contains 16 residues. This CDR3 reads CSVGRTGGGFGAEQFF. CDR3 DNA: TGCAGCGTTGGAAGGACAGGGGGCGGATTCGGGGCCGAGCAGTTCTTC.

This clone was seen a single time. This chain uses TRBV6-5 with TRBJ2-7, with 8 bases fitting TRBD1. The CDR3 totals 14 residues. V was clipped by 6 bases and J by 2 bases; unmatched bases: 6. Germline CDR1 is MNHEY and CDR2 is SVGAGI. The CDR3 DNA sequence: TGTGCCAGCAGACAAACGGACAGGGCCTACGAGCAGTACTTC. It encodes CASRQTDRAYEQYF.

This sequence joins TRBV5-4 and TRBJ2-3, with TRBD1 matching over 7 bases. The CDR3 runs to 15 residues. Germline V gene data show CDR1 as SGHNT and CDR2 as YYREEE (reference sequence). After removal of 4 bases from V and 5 bases from J, the junction contained 10 bases not matched to a gene. The CDR3 DNA is TGTGCCAGCAGCCCGAGACAGGGAGATGGAGATACGCAGTATTTT. It specifies CASSPRQGDGDTQYF.

The V and J genes are TRBV7-2 and TRBJ2-5, with TRBD2 as a possible D gene (5 bases). The CDR3 has 15 amino acids. Germline V gene data show CDR1 as SGHTA and CDR2 as FQGNSA. The V and J ends lost 0 bases and 2 bases respectively, with 10 bases between them. The CDR3 region is CASSLAGSGQETQYF. The CDR3 coding sequence is TGTGCCAGCAGCTTAGCAGGGAGTGGGCAAGAGACCCAGTACTTC.

The V call is TRBV2, the J call TRBJ1-1; D remains ambiguous. CDR1 SNHLY and CDR2 FYNNEI come from the germline V gene. This CDR3 region has 13 residues. V lost 6 bases and J 1 base, leaving 9 bases between the germline ends. The CDR3 bases are TGTGCCAGCAGGTACTTAGAGAACACTGAAGCTTTCTTT. It codes for CASRYLENTEAFF.

The chain links TRBV7-2 to TRBJ2-1, with 9 bases matching TRBD2. The germline V gene encodes CDR1 SGHTA and CDR2 FQGNSA. The ends lost 5 bases at V and 4 bases at J; junction bases unmatched: 9. The CDR3 length is 16 residues. CDR3 protein: CASSPTTSGAYNEQFF. The CDR3 region has the DNA TGTGCCAGCAGCCCAACGACTAGCGGTGCGTACAATGAGCAGTTCTTC.

This clone was observed a handful of times. The chain carries TRBV7-2 and TRBJ2-6, with 10 bases identical to TRBD1. The CDR3 consists of 15 residues. Germline V gene lookup returns CDR1 SGHTA and CDR2 FQGNSA. The junction had 3 bases not matched to a gene; V was cut back by 9 bases and J by 1 base. As DNA, the CDR3 is TGTGCCAGTGACAGGGGGCGATCTGGGGCCAACGTCCTGACTTTC. Encoded protein: CASDRGRSGANVLTF.

The sample holds one count of this clone. The rearrangement joins TRBV19 to TRBJ1-1; the D gene is possibly TRBD1 (6 bases). This CDR3 has 11 amino acids. CDR1 and CDR2 from the germline V gene are LNHDA and SQIVND (reference sequence). Between the trimmed V and J ends, which lost 9 bases and 11 bases, there was a span of 16 bases. This CDR3 reads CASGDTLKAFF. The CDR3 bases are TGTGCCAGCGGGGACACCCTAAAGGCTTTCTTT.

The rearrangement joins TRBV10-2 to TRBJ1-1, with TRBD1 matching over 9 bases. CDR1 is WSHSY and CDR2 is SAAADI in the germline V gene. With V trimmed by 7 bases and J by 4 bases, 10 bases remained unmatched. CDR3 length equals 15 residues. The DNA of the CDR3 is TGCGCCAGCAAAGCGGACAGGGGATCCAGCACTGAAGCTTTCTTT. As protein: CASKADRGSSTEAFF.

This clone came up once. CDR3 bases: TGCGCCAGCAGCCAAGACCAGGGGTACGAGCAGTACTTC. Encoded protein: CASSQDQGYEQYF. J is TRBJ2-7 and V is TRBV4-3, with D tentatively TRBD1 (6 bases). The CDR3 spans 13 residues. The germline V gene encodes CDR1 LGHNA and CDR2 YSLEER. The germline V and J ends were trimmed by 0 bases and 4 bases, with 7 bases remaining between them.

V and J are TRBV6-4 and TRBJ2-1, with TRBD2 as a possible D gene (5 bases). This CDR3 has 13 amino acids. CDR1 and CDR2 from the germline V gene are MRHNA and SNTAGT. V shed 0 bases and J shed 13 bases, with 13 bases lying between them. CDR3 amino acids: CASSDSYGINQFF. CDR3 in DNA: TGTGCCAGCAGTGACTCATACGGGATTAATCAGTTCTTC.

The chain is built from TRBV5-4 and TRBJ2-3; weak D call: TRBD2 (5 bases). Deletions cut 0 bases from V and 2 bases from J, with 10 bases between. The CDR3 totals 15 residues. Germline loops: CDR1 SGHNT, CDR2 YYREEE (reference sequence). CDR3 protein: CASSLDRGYTDTQYF. The CDR3 coding sequence is TGTGCCAGCAGCTTGGACCGGGGTTACACAGATACGCAGTATTTT.

J is TRBJ2-5 and V is TRBV6-6, with 9 bases identical to TRBD2. J lost 5 bases, V lost 9 bases, and 7 bases had no gene match. The CDR3 has 13 residues. Germline assignment: CDR1 MNHNY and CDR2 SVGAGI (reference sequence). The CDR3 loop is CASQTSGRETQYF. The CDR3 DNA reads TGTGCCAGTCAGACTAGCGGTCGGGAGACCCAGTACTTC.

This clone has a handful of counts. This sequence joins TRBV7-9 and TRBJ1-1; unclear D gene. From germline, CDR1 is SEHNR and CDR2 FQNEAQ (reference sequence). This CDR3 contains 14 residues. V was cut by 5 bases and J by 2 bases, with 12 bases left in between. DNA of the CDR3: TGTGCCAGCAGCGAAGAGGGTAGAAACACTGAAGCTTTCTTT. It translates to CASSEEGRNTEAFF.

This sequence joins TRBV12-5 and TRBJ2-3; maybe TRBD2 (6 bases). Per the germline V gene, CDR1 is LGHNT and CDR2 is FRNRAP. The CDR3 has 15 amino acids. The V end was cut by 3 bases, the J end by 3 bases, with 13 bases between. The CDR3 is CASGLGLSLTDTQYF. The CDR3 DNA reads as TGTGCTAGTGGTTTAGGACTATCGTTAACAGATACGCAGTATTTT.

This CDR3 reads CASSLGHMLDSNQPQHF. The CDR3 nucleotides are TGTGCCAGCAGCTTGGGACACATGTTAGATAGCAATCAGCCCCAGCATTTT. The J gene is TRBJ1-5, the V gene TRBV5-7; D call uncertain. TRBV5-7 carries the ORF label, with uncertain function. Trimming removed 0 bases from V and 0 bases from J, with 13 bases in between. This CDR3 has 17 amino acids.

The chain recombines TRBV9 with TRBJ1-4; 8 nucleotides match TRBD1. CDR1 and CDR2 from the germline V gene are SGDLS and YYNGEE. The V gene end was trimmed by 2 bases and the J gene end by 4 bases; junction bases not matched to a gene: 7. This CDR3 has 16 residues. Here the CDR3 reads CASSVRTGQSNEKLFF. The CDR3, as DNA: TGTGCCAGCAGCGTTAGGACAGGGCAAAGTAATGAAAAACTGTTTTTT.

The count of this clone is one. Different DNA sequences within this sample yield the same CDR3. V usage is TRBV6-4 and J usage is TRBJ1-1; 8 bases are shared with TRBD1. Germline V gene lookup returns CDR1 MRHNA and CDR2 SNTAGT. This CDR3 spans 12 amino acids. After removal of 5 bases from V and 8 bases from J, the junction contained 4 bases not matched to a gene. As DNA, the CDR3 is TGTGCCAGCAGTTCAGGACAGGGAGAAGCTTTCTTT. Encoded protein: CASSSGQGEAFF.

The chain is built from TRBV18 and TRBJ1-6; no reliable D call. V was cut by 7 bases and J by 5 bases, with 12 bases left in between. CDR3 length: 14 amino acids. Germline CDR1 and CDR2: KGHSH and LQKENI. The CDR3 spells CASCAEGDNSPLHF. DNA for the CDR3: TGTGCCAGCTGCGCGGAGGGAGATAATTCACCCCTCCACTTT.